These 32 T cell receptor beta chains came from one sample sequenced in a study of blood T cell repertoires in COVID-19 (dated by TCRdb to about 2020). The method was the immunoSEQ multiplex PCR assay. Sourced from immuneACCESS, this table was stored by TCRdb with only in-frame sequences that have V and J called. A share of the clones is absent; for the studies checked, an unresolved V gene accounts for under half, and the remainder has no known explanation. The sample contains 180,000 or so clones, roughly 84% of them found a single time. Around 1.2% of the sample is in the top ten clones. The sequenced sample was PBMCs or T cells enriched from blood (not recorded which). These TCRs come from a human donor with acute COVID-19. The donor label of this sample is uncertain.

The rearrangement links TRBV27 to TRBJ2-5; perhaps TRBD1 as D (7 bases). The CDR3 runs 12 residues. Germline V gene data show CDR1 as MNHEY and CDR2 as SMNVEV (reference sequence). The germline V and J ends were trimmed by 10 bases and 5 bases, with 14 bases remaining between them. The CDR3 reads CAIGQEGETQYF. CDR3 DNA: TGTGCCATCGGACAGGAGGGGGAGACCCAGTACTTC.

The gene calls are TRBV20-1 and TRBJ2-5; no reliable D call. Looked up from germline, CDR1 is DFQATT and CDR2 is SNEGSKA (reference sequence). V was clipped by 4 bases and J by 5 bases, with 5 bases between them. The CDR3 runs 10 residues. CDR3 DNA sequence: TGCAGTGCTACACGGGAGACCCAGTACTTC. As protein: CSATRETQYF.

The V call is TRBV10-2, the J call TRBJ1-1; the match to TRBD1 covers 8 bases. The CDR3 consists of 15 residues. Losses at the gene ends were 4 bases for V and 7 bases for J; bases not matched to a gene: 11. CDR1 and CDR2 from the germline V gene are WSHSY and SAAADI. CDR3 in amino acids: CASSGGTGGGFEAFF. CDR3 DNA sequence: TGCGCCAGCAGTGGTGGCACAGGGGGGGGATTTGAAGCTTTCTTT.

The V gene is TRBV9, the J gene TRBJ2-1, with TRBD2 matching 13 bases. The CDR3 extends over 15 amino acids. Per germline, CDR1 SGDLS and CDR2 YYNGEE. Trimming cost V 0 bases and J 10 bases; bases outside gene matches: 4. In DNA form, the CDR3 reads TGTGCCAGCAGCGTAGCGGGACTAGCGGGATTCGAGCAGTTCTTC. It specifies CASSVAGLAGFEQFF.

This chain joins TRBV18 and TRBJ1-5, with D possibly being TRBD1 (5 bases). The length of the CDR3 is 13 residues. The V end lost 6 bases, the J end lost 6 bases, and 12 bases lay between the germline ends. From germline, CDR1 is KGHSH and CDR2 LQKENI. CDR3 loop: CASSLTDGQPQHF. The CDR3 region has the DNA TGTGCCAGCTCCCTGACAGACGGTCAGCCCCAGCATTTT.

CDR3 coding DNA: TGCAGCGTTCGTGCCAAAAACATTCAGTACTTC. Its protein product is CSVRAKNIQYF. The V call is TRBV29-1, the J call TRBJ2-4; D not certain. Germline CDR1 and CDR2: SQVTM and ANQGSEA. The V and J ends lost 5 bases and 1 base respectively, with 3 bases between them. CDR3 size: 11 residues.

This clone was detected only a few times. The chain couples TRBV10-3 to TRBJ1-1; a weak D match, TRBD1 (5 bases). V gave up 4 bases and J gave up 4 bases, with 16 bases separating them. CDR1 is ENHRY and CDR2 is SYGVKD in the germline V gene. CDR3 length: 15 residues. The CDR3 is CAISADLPGGTEAFF. In DNA form, the CDR3 reads TGTGCCATCAGTGCGGACCTTCCGGGGGGCACTGAAGCTTTCTTT.

This chain joins TRBV18 and TRBJ2-7; a possible D gene is TRBD2 (6 bases). The CDR3 runs to 13 residues. V lost 3 bases, J lost 7 bases, and 13 bases lay in between. Germline values: CDR1 KGHSH, CDR2 LQKENI. The CDR3: CASSPQGGREQYF. DNA of the CDR3: TGTGCCAGCTCACCCCAGGGAGGTCGTGAGCAGTACTTC.

The J gene is TRBJ1-2, the V gene TRBV29-1, with no clear D. Trimming took off 2 bases at V and 4 bases at J, with 5 bases between the two ends. Germline CDR1 and CDR2: SQVTM and ANQGSEA. The CDR3 spans 11 residues. This CDR3 is CSVESLYGYTF. CDR3 DNA sequence: TGCAGCGTTGAATCACTCTATGGCTACACCTTC.

The genes are TRBV29-1 and TRBJ2-7; D is ambiguous. The CDR3 has 11 amino acids. V was cut by 7 bases and J by 4 bases, with 11 bases left in between. CDR1 is SQVTM and CDR2 is ANQGSEA in the germline V gene. CDR3 coding DNA: TGCAGCGGCACGATAGCTTACGAGCAGTACTTC. It translates to CSGTIAYEQYF.

The chain is built from TRBV11-2 and TRBJ2-7, with 11 bases matching TRBD1. The CDR3 loop spans 15 amino acids. Germline V lookup: CDR1 SGHAT, CDR2 FQNNGV. V was clipped by 3 bases and J by 0 bases; unmatched bases: 1. The CDR3 nucleotides are TGTGCCAGCAGCTTCGGGACAGGGGGCTCCTACGAGCAGTACTTC. Its translation is CASSFGTGGSYEQYF.

The J gene is TRBJ2-7, the V gene TRBV7-2, with 8 bases identical to TRBD1. V shed 3 bases, J shed 3 bases, and the junction held 4 bases outside the gene matches. The CDR3 has 14 residues. Per germline, CDR1 SGHTA and CDR2 FQGNSA. The CDR3 here is CASSFTQGGYEQYF. The DNA of the CDR3 is TGTGCCAGCAGCTTTACACAGGGGGGCTACGAGCAGTACTTC. The whole variable domain, filled in from reference TRBV7-2 and TRBJ2-7, reads GAGVSQSPSNKVTEKGKDVELRCDPISGHTALYWYRQSLGQGLEFLIYFQGNSAPDKSGLPSDRFSAERTGGSVSTLTIQRTQQEDSAVYLCASSFTQGGYEQYFGPGTRLTVT.

In this sample, this clone turned up once. This chain connects TRBV6-5 to TRBJ2-2, with a tentative D call TRBD2 (6 bases). CDR1 MNHEY and CDR2 SVGAGI come from the germline V gene. Between the trimmed V and J ends, which lost 6 bases and 9 bases, there was a span of 14 bases. The CDR3 is 13 residues long. The CDR3 coding sequence is TGTGCCAGCAGACTCGGGAGCCGGAGGGAGCTGTTTTTT. Amino acids: CASRLGSRRELFF.

The chain joins TRBV5-1 to TRBJ2-7; 8 positions match TRBD1. The V gene end was trimmed by 4 bases and the J gene end by 3 bases; junction bases not matched to a gene: 3. Per germline, CDR1 SGHRS and CDR2 YFSETQ. The CDR3 length is 13 residues. CDR3 coding DNA: TGCGCCAGCAGCGTGGACAGGGACTACGAGCAGTACTTC. Protein: CASSVDRDYEQYF.

The gene calls are TRBV7-9 and TRBJ1-2; D might be TRBD1 (6 bases). Germline lookup yields CDR1 SEHNR and CDR2 FQNEAQ (reference sequence). Trimming cost V 3 bases and J 6 bases, with 20 bases left between them. This CDR3 contains 16 residues. DNA for the CDR3: TGTGCCAGCAGCTTGATTTCCTTGTTTGAGGGGGATGGCTACACCTTC. Its translation is CASSLISLFEGDGYTF.

V and J are TRBV15 and TRBJ2-6; 8 positions match TRBD2. Per the germline V gene, CDR1 is LNHNV and CDR2 is YYDKDF (reference sequence). The CDR3 contains 16 residues. The DNA of the CDR3 is TGTCCCTATAGTGAGCGGGAGCCCTCTGGGGCCAACGTCCTGACTTTC. Protein sequence: CPYSEREPSGANVLTF.

The J gene is TRBJ2-3, the V gene TRBV7-6; a weak D match, TRBD2 (5 bases). Germline CDR1 is SGHVS and CDR2 is FNYEAQ. This CDR3 comprises 14 residues. V shed 5 bases and J shed 4 bases, with 13 bases lying between them. The CDR3 DNA follows: TGTGCCAGCAGCCCGGTAGTCGGGGCAGATACGCAGTATTTT. It yields the protein CASSPVVGADTQYF.

This clone appeared once. The chain links TRBV7-9 to TRBJ2-2; D not resolved. Germline V lookup: CDR1 SEHNR, CDR2 FQNEAQ (reference sequence). V was pared by 3 bases and J by 6 bases, with 5 bases between. The CDR3 has 12 residues. The CDR3 DNA follows: TGTGCCAGCAGCTTCGGTGCCGGGGAGCTGTTTTTT. Translation gives CASSFGAGELFF.

The CDR3 loop reads CASSDRGGKMNTEAFF. The CDR3 DNA is TGTGCCAGTTCGGACAGGGGGGGGAAAATGAACACTGAAGCTTTCTTT. The chain couples TRBV19 to TRBJ1-1; 10 bases match TRBD1. The CDR3 is 16 residues long. The J segment lost 0 bases and the V segment lost 8 bases, leaving 9 bases of the junction unmatched. Germline CDR1 and CDR2: LNHDA and SQIVND (reference sequence).

This clone has just one count. V usage is TRBV18 and J usage is TRBJ2-1, with TRBD1 matching over 10 bases. This CDR3 is 15 amino acids long. Looked up from germline, CDR1 is KGHSH and CDR2 is LQKENI. V lost 3 bases and J lost 5; bases outside the gene matches: 4. The CDR3: CASSPRQGANNEQFF. Written as DNA, the CDR3 is TGTGCCAGCTCACCGCGACAGGGGGCTAACAATGAGCAGTTCTTC.

The CDR3 here is CASSEVGTLHGNEQFF. For the CDR3, the DNA is TGTGCCAGCAGTGAAGTCGGGACTCTTCATGGGAATGAGCAGTTCTTC. The V and J genes are TRBV6-1 and TRBJ2-1, with D perhaps matching TRBD2 (6 bases). V shed 1 base and J shed 7 bases, with 17 bases lying between them. Germline V gene data show CDR1 as MNHNS and CDR2 as SASEGT. The CDR3 runs 16 residues.

The chain is built from TRBV6-5 and TRBJ1-1; the D is unclear. The CDR3 is 10 residues long. Germline CDR1 is MNHEY and CDR2 is SVGAGI. V was shortened by 6 bases and J by 8 bases, with 7 bases between the two germline ends. The CDR3, as DNA: TGTGCCAGCAGATGGGAGGAAGCTTTCTTT. Protein product: CASRWEEAFF.

The rearrangement joins TRBV4-1 to TRBJ1-2; the match to TRBD1 covers 9 bases. The CDR3 consists of 17 residues. V lost 0 bases and J lost 6; bases outside the gene matches: 11. CDR1 MGHRA and CDR2 YSYEKL come from the germline V gene. Written as DNA, the CDR3 is TGCGCCAGCAGCCAAGATCACACAGGGGGCGCTTATAATGGCTACACCTTC. Amino acid sequence: CASSQDHTGGAYNGYTF.

The chain recombines TRBV11-2 with TRBJ1-1; the D is unclear. This CDR3 comprises 11 residues. Trimming removed 4 bases from V and 7 bases from J, with 7 bases in between. CDR1 is SGHAT and CDR2 is FQNNGV in the germline V gene. The CDR3 sequence: CASSSGVEAFF. CDR3 sequence (DNA): TGTGCCAGCAGCTCCGGGGTTGAAGCTTTCTTT.

The V and J genes are TRBV19 and TRBJ1-2; 10 bases match TRBD1. CDR1 is LNHDA and CDR2 is SQIVND in the germline V gene (reference sequence). Germline trimming cut 4 bases from V and 8 bases from J; bases unmatched to any gene: 10. The CDR3 extends over 15 amino acids. This CDR3 reads CASSTSGTGDWGYTF. The CDR3 DNA sequence: TGTGCCAGTAGTACCTCCGGGACAGGGGATTGGGGCTACACCTTC.

This chain connects TRBV9 to TRBJ1-4; maybe TRBD1 (5 bases). CDR3 length: 14 amino acids. Per the germline V gene, CDR1 is SGDLS and CDR2 is YYNGEE. The ends were cut back, 0 bases at V and 7 bases at J, with 10 bases in the middle. The DNA for the CDR3 is TGTGCCAGCAGCGTAGGAGGGGAGGGTGAAAAACTGTTTTTT. This encodes CASSVGGEGEKLFF.

The table lists this clone with a count of one. This chain connects TRBV29-1 to TRBJ2-1; TRBD1 matches at 7 bases. Germline CDR1 is SQVTM and CDR2 is ANQGSEA. The CDR3 totals 16 residues. Germline trimming cut 0 bases from V and 8 bases from J; bases unmatched to any gene: 13. The CDR3 is CSVEDLSGQTSDEQFF. CDR3 nucleotide sequence: TGCAGCGTTGAAGACCTATCGGGACAGACCTCGGATGAGCAGTTCTTC.

The chain recombines TRBV27 with TRBJ2-5; possibly TRBD1 for D (5 bases). Trimming cost V 5 bases and J 4 bases, with 17 bases left between them. This CDR3 region has 15 residues. CDR1 is MNHEY, CDR2 SMNVEV, per germline (reference sequence). The chain's CDR3 is CASSPRSGFVETQYF. The DNA for the CDR3 is TGTGCCAGCAGTCCGCGATCAGGGTTTGTAGAGACCCAGTACTTC.

This clone was detected only once. The chain links TRBV9 to TRBJ1-1, with D perhaps TRBD1 (6 bases). The germline V and J ends were trimmed by 1 base and 4 bases, with 11 bases remaining between them. This CDR3 spans 14 amino acids. CDR1 is SGDLS, CDR2 YYNGEE, per germline. The CDR3 DNA follows: TGTGCCAGCAGCGTAACAGGGACCCTCACTGAAGCTTTCTTT. Amino acid sequence: CASSVTGTLTEAFF.

The J gene is TRBJ2-3, the V gene TRBV5-1; possibly TRBD1 for D (7 bases). CDR1 and CDR2 from the germline V gene are SGHRS and YFSETQ. Trimming took off 1 base at V and 6 bases at J, with 15 bases between the two ends. This CDR3 is built from 15 residues. The CDR3 region has the DNA TGCGCCAGCAGCTTGAGCCCCAGGGGGGAGGATACGCAGTATTTT. This gives the protein CASSLSPRGEDTQYF.

The CDR3 is CASSIGQAYEQYF. CDR3 bases: TGTGCCAGTAGTATAGGACAGGCCTACGAGCAGTACTTC. The chain links TRBV19 to TRBJ2-7, with D maybe TRBD1 (6 bases). V lost 1 base and J 2 bases, leaving 6 bases between the germline ends. The CDR3 sequence is 13 residues long. Germline V lookup: CDR1 LNHDA, CDR2 SQIVND (reference sequence).

The rearrangement uses TRBV7-8 and TRBJ1-5; TRBD1 matches at 9 bases. In germline, CDR1 is SGHVS, CDR2 FQNEAQ. CDR3 length: 19 amino acids. The V and J ends lost 2 bases and 2 bases, in that order; junction bases with no gene match: 13. In nucleotides, the CDR3 is TGTGCCAGCAGCTTACTCCACAGGGGGCGAAGGGTACGCAATCAGCCCCAGCATTTT. Protein sequence: CASSLLHRGRRVRNQPQHF.